This TCR beta chain was captured in a study of blood T cell repertoires in COVID-19. Across the study: Researchers got acute and convalescent COVID-19 samples from the United States, Italy and Spain.

The CDR3 has 16 amino acids. The V gene's germline CDR1 is MNHNS and CDR2 SASEGT. Trimming at V came to 3 bases and at J to 4 bases, leaving 9 bases not matched to a gene. Per the original data handling: By means of reference gene primer amplification, nucleated cell counts were estimated. Profiling relied on immunoSEQ multiplex PCR, and the TCRdb table lists in-frame clones only, not all of them. V, J and clone size are taken as reported in that table, and D and trimming were inferred from the DNA itself. The table includes approximately 300,000 clones, 80% to 90% detected once. The chain joins TRBV6-1 to TRBJ2-1; 7 nucleotides line up with TRBD1. This TCR came from a woman between 35 and 50 years old with acute or convalescent COVID-19. What was sequenced was peripheral blood. This CDR3 is CASSEAGTDLYNEQFF. The DNA of the CDR3 is TGTGCCAGCAGTGAGGCCGGGACAGACCTTTACAATGAGCAGTTCTTC.